Listed below are T cell receptor beta chains from one sample, sequenced in a study of T cell repertoires in cytomegalovirus infection. In TCRdb, the reads were re-called with MiXCR into one record per CDR3 protein. The table lists around 750,000 distinct CDR3 sequences, less than 35% of them singletons. What these receptors recognize is not known. Sequences were derived from cultured CD8+ T cells from PBMCs, sampled from culture after CMV antigen stimulation. The receptor source for this set is a human donor in good health (CMV status not recorded). Some clones in this sample may be carry-over from other donors' samples. Both conserved end residues are part of each CDR3. The order of the fields is J gene, V gene, CDR3 protein.

>TRBJ2-6|TRBV7-8
CASSFGGGAIGANVLTF
>TRBJ2-5|TRBV27
CASSFWASGGQETQYF
>TRBJ1-2|TRBV19
CASSTLGQGNYGYTF
>TRBJ2-1|TRBV2
CASSSPRDRETDEQFF
>TRBJ1-2|TRBV7-2
CASSSDRVGYGYTF
>TRBJ2-2|TRBV6-5
CASSYSIRDSPFTGELFF
>TRBJ1-2|TRBV7-2
CASSLGTQPGTF
>TRBJ2-2|TRBV6-5
CASSPQGFNTGELFF
>TRBJ2-1|TRBV29-1
CSVDGGGARNEQFF
>TRBJ1-1|TRBV7-6
CASSQAGGRRTEAFF
>TRBJ1-5|TRBV2
CASSDPTGGFGNQPQHF
>TRBJ2-7|TRBV29-1
CSVLIWEGDYYEQYF
>TRBJ2-5|TRBV15
CATSRAMKSSETQYF
>TRBJ2-7|TRBV6-6
CASYRGPFDEQYF
>TRBJ2-2|TRBV7-2
CASSFSLAGANTGELFF
>TRBJ2-1|TRBV5-1
CATTPGLAGGPRYNEQFF
>TRBJ1-1|TRBV12-3/TRBV12-4
CASRPQGGPEAFF
>TRBJ2-7|TRBV15
CATSRLGRGGGSYEQYF
>TRBJ2-1|TRBV2
CASSERTGSYNEQFF
>TRBJ1-5|TRBV27
CASSLSGNPNQPQHF
>TRBJ2-2|TRBV7-9
CASSLISGGNTGELFF
>TRBJ2-1|TRBV7-9
CASSSALAGGPSSYNEQFF
>TRBJ2-3|TRBV6-2/TRBV6-3
CASRQGADGWTRDTQYF
>TRBJ2-3|TRBV27
CASSLSGGAFTDTQYF
>TRBJ2-5|TRBV15
CATSRDLATQYF
>TRBJ2-1|TRBV7-9
CASSLAWDRGSYNEQFF
>TRBJ2-1|TRBV6-2/TRBV6-3
CASRRPVVTVLDEQFF
>TRBJ1-5|TRBV27
CASSLWTGSQPQHF
>TRBJ2-1|TRBV12-3/TRBV12-4
CASSPGTGNNEQFF
>TRBJ2-7|TRBV7-6
CASSLKILEEQYF
>TRBJ2-2|TRBV7-9
CASSLEVALNTGELFF
>TRBJ2-1|TRBV6-2/TRBV6-3
CASSYGLAGVEQFF
>TRBJ2-5|TRBV11-2
CASSHYRDQEAQYF